This T cell receptor beta chain comes out of a study of shared clonotypes between healthy human individuals. The table came from immunoSEQ multiplex PCR; TCRdb's copy has only in-frame clones and leaves some out. This sample carries approximately 2,200,000 clones, about 93% of them seen once, and the ten largest clones take more than 1.5%. Naive CD8 populations comprised CD45RO-negative cells positively selected for CCR7, excluding terminally differentiated effector memory CD45RA+ cells. The CDR3 extends over 15 amino acids. V was pared by 1 base and J by 9 bases, with 16 bases between. Germline CDR1 reads SEHNR; CDR2 reads FQNEAQ (reference sequence).

The sequencing sample was made of naive CD8+ T cells from PBMCs. The sequence was collected from a man younger than 35 in good health. Some clones in this sample may be carry-over from other donors' samples. The chain combines TRBV7-9 with TRBJ2-1; D is possibly TRBD1 or TRBD2 (6 bases each). CDR3: CASSLGRRGKGEQFF. The CDR3 DNA reads as TGTGCCAGCAGCTTAGGCCGGAGGGGGAAAGGTGAGCAGTTCTTC.